This T cell receptor (beta chain) appears in the sequencing data of a study of radiotherapy plus CTLA-4 blockade in lung cancer (dated by TCRdb to 2016 to 2018). The study in broad terms: Objective responses occurred in 15% to 20% of enrolled patients, and 30% to 35% achieved disease control. What the study reported, not specific to this receptor: Increased serum interferon-beta after radiation, together with early dynamic changes in blood T cell clones, were reported to be the strongest predictors of response. After treatment with radiotherapy and ipilimumab, TCR clones that came from tumors expanded in the peripheral blood.

The study tested focal radiation therapy combined with CTLA-4 blockade (ipilimumab) in patients with chemo-refractory metastatic non-small-cell lung cancer. The library was generated by the immunoSEQ multiplex PCR assay. Entries here come from immuneACCESS through TCRdb and include only in-frame sequences with V and J called. Some clones fail to appear in such tables; in the studies checked, an unresolved V gene covers under half of the shortfall, and the cause of the remainder is unknown. This sample comprises tens of thousands of clones, roughly 80% of them detected only once. 3.2% of the sample rests with the top ten. V gives up 5 bases and J gives up 15 bases, and the segment between their germline ends measures 14 bases. The CDR3 spans 11 residues, from the cysteine through the phenylalanine. Only the CDR3 region is kept as DNA, spanning 33 bases read in frame from base 1. Reading the germline V gene (reference sequence) gives CDR1 MNHNY and CDR2 SVGAGI.

A remark on this clone: This receptor's antigen is unknown. Base qualities are not at hand, and no much larger clone is one base apart.

This specimen was peripheral blood, taken from a patient treated with radiotherapy plus ipilimumab. In this chain, TRBV6-6 is recombined with TRBJ2-1; TRBD1 is a possible D gene, resting on 5 matching bases. The TCR originated in a human donor with non-small cell lung cancer who had a partial response to radiotherapy plus ipilimumab. The CDR3 reads CASSPTLGLFF. The DNA reads as follows: TGTGCCAGCAGTCCGACTCTGGGGCTGTTCTTC.